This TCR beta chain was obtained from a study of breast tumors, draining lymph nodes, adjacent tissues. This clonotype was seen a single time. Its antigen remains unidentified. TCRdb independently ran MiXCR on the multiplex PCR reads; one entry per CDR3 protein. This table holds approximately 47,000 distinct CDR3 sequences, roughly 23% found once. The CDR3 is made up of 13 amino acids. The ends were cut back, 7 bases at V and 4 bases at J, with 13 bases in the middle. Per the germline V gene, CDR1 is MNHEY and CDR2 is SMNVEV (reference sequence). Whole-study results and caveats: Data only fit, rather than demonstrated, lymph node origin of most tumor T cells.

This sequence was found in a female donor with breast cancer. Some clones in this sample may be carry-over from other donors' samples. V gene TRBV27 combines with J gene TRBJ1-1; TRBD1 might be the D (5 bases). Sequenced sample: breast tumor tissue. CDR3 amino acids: CASNPQGTTEAFF. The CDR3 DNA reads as TGTGCCAGCAACCCCCAGGGTACCACTGAAGCTTTCTTT.